This TCR beta chain came from a study of OX40 agonist ivuxolimab in advanced cancers. Study-level information: In this cohort, patients received ivuxolimab, an agonistic anti-OX40 (CD134) antibody. The dose-escalation cohort had hepatocellular carcinoma, melanoma, renal cell or head and neck cancer.

Concerning this clone itself: Its matching antigen is unknown.

Findings and caveats of the study: Clonal expansion was seen in CD4+ and CD8+ blood T cells by week 6 at 0.1 to 3.0 mg/kg. Also present in some nonresponders was a low level of normalized T-cell clonal expansion.

CDR3 length: 17 residues. V trimming: 6 bases; J trimming: 4 bases; junction bases outside the gene matches: 15. Germline V gene data show CDR1 as MNHEY and CDR2 as SMNVEV (reference sequence). Profiling relied on immunoSEQ multiplex PCR, and the TCRdb table lists in-frame clones only, not all of them. The profile shows about 58,000 clones, around four fifths of them singletons. Sequences were derived from CD4+ or CD8+ T cells sorted from blood, sampled in a trial of the OX40 agonist ivuxolimab. The genes are TRBV27 and TRBJ1-5; 7 bases line up with TRBD1. This sequence originates from an adult with an advanced solid tumor such as melanoma, head and neck, liver or kidney cancer. CDR3 DNA: TGTGCCAGCAGGATATCGTTCGGGCAGGGGGGGAATCAGCCCCAGCATTTT. The encoded protein is CASRISFGQGGNQPQHF.